Only a few counts were recorded for the clone carrying this T cell receptor beta chain. The antigen is not known. This record belongs to a study of vaccination and CD4 T cells after COVID-19. Background on the study: Samples taken post-COVID came a median around 96 days after diagnosis, ranging from 35 to 161. Post-vaccine sampling followed dose two by a median roughly 76 days (range 14 to 241). Overall study findings and caveats: This study had few convalescent patients and no early post-infection samples.

Once obtained from cultured CD4+ T cells, the DNA was sequenced using the Oncomine TCR Beta short-read assay. TCRdb used MiXCR to reprocess the PCR reads, holding one entry per CDR3 protein. The sample includes about 15,000 distinct CDR3 sequences, approximately 53% of them seen just once. Treatment defined: approximately 11-day PBMC culture with coronavirus spike peptide pools or control peptides (ViraFEST assay). PBMCs, plated at about 2.2 million per well, were grown in the presence of roughly 9.2 IU/ml IL-2 and 10 ug/ml peptide pools. Trimming cost V 5 bases and J 4 bases, with 8 bases left between them. Germline CDR1 is SGHTA and CDR2 is FQGTGA. The CDR3 loop spans 13 amino acids.

The rearrangement uses TRBV7-3 and TRBJ2-2; D unresolved. The sequencing input was CD4+ T cells from blood, cultured in vitro. The receptor was isolated from a human donor who had recovered from COVID-19. The CDR3 reads CASSLYLTGELFF. CDR3 coding DNA: TGTGCCAGCAGCCTCTACCTCACCGGGGAGCTGTTTTTT.